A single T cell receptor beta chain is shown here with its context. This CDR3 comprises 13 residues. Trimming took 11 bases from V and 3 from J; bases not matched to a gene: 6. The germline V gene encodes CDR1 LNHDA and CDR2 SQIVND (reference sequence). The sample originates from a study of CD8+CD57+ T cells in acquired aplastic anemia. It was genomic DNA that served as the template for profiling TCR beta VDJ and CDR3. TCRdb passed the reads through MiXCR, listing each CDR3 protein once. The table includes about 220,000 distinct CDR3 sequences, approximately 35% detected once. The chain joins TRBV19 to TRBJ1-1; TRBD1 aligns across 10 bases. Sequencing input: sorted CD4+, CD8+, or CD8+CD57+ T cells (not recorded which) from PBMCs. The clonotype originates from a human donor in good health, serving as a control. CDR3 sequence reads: CASRDRGYTEAFF. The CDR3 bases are TGTGCCTCCCGGGACAGGGGCTACACTGAAGCTTTCTTT.